Listed below are T cell receptor beta chains from one sample, sequenced in a study of shared clonotypes between healthy human individuals. Libraries were prepared by immunoSEQ multiplex PCR; TCRdb keeps only in-frame clonotypes and omits some of them. The data show 1.5 million to 2.5 million clones, approximately 94% seen once. The sequenced sample was naive CD8+ T cells sorted from blood. These receptors came from a man younger than 30 in good health. Both conserved end residues are part of each CDR3. A D gene is named only where the DNA matches it firmly.

V: TRBV10-1; D: -; CDR3: CASSEVGGPNTEAFF
V: TRBV6-1; D: -; CDR3: CATGDPEQYF
V: TRBV15; D: -; CDR3: CATSRDWEELSNQPQHF
V: TRBV10-2; D: -; CDR3: CASSDGAEAFF
V: TRBV7-9; D: -; CDR3: CASIFGGEQYF
V: TRBV4-3; D: TRBD2; CDR3: CASSQVGLAGAQETQYF
V: TRBV6-5; D: -; CDR3: CASSYDNYGYTF
V: TRBV7-9; D: -; CDR3: CASSHDNYGYTF
V: TRBV27; D: TRBD1; CDR3: CASGMTGGFSGANVLTF
V: TRBV11-2; D: -; CDR3: CASSLVAGNEQFF
V: TRBV18; D: TRBD1; CDR3: CASSPDRVKGDTEAFF
V: TRBV7-6; D: TRBD1; CDR3: CASSLQGTNSPLHF
V: TRBV30; D: TRBD1; CDR3: CAWGPVYGQGGGYTF
V: TRBV25-1; D: -; CDR3: CASSEKGGREGWYEQYF
V: TRBV11-2; D: -; CDR3: CASSPTQERGSGELFF
V: TRBV30; D: -; CDR3: CACLTVTGELFF
V: TRBV28; D: -; CDR3: CASSFGRDDEQYF
V: TRBV6-6; D: TRBD1; CDR3: CASSPGGYEQYF
V: TRBV25-1; D: -; CDR3: CASSESGQQLDRPQHF
V: TRBV5-3; D: -; CDR3: CARTSIPEKLFF
V: TRBV19; D: -; CDR3: CASSGGLGVLAKNIQYF
V: TRBV27; D: -; CDR3: CASSLSPMNTEAFF
V: TRBV9; D: -; CDR3: CASSGDSVGYEQYF
V: TRBV6-5; D: -; CDR3: CASSYSPNMNTEAFF
V: TRBV29-1; D: TRBD1; CDR3: CSARTGTLVGYTF
V: TRBV7-3; D: -; CDR3: CASSLQPGGYEDTQYF
V: TRBV6-5; D: TRBD2; CDR3: CASSYTQREGPIF
V: TRBV5-6; D: -; CDR3: CASSLILQGYEQYF
V: TRBV6-1; D: -; CDR3: CASSVTDFEGQFF
V: TRBV13; D: TRBD2; CDR3: CASSLSGSGSYEQYF
V: TRBV4-1; D: -; CDR3: CASSQALQVQETQYF
V: TRBV9; D: -; CDR3: CASSVSGEAEGDYGYTF
V: TRBV7-9; D: -; CDR3: CASSQIGDLGGYTF
V: TRBV27; D: -; CDR3: CASRFGGNNSPLHF
V: TRBV5-4; D: TRBD2; CDR3: CASSTLAGGPTGELFF
V: TRBV9; D: TRBD2; CDR3: CASSVAPRLAGGGNLETQYF